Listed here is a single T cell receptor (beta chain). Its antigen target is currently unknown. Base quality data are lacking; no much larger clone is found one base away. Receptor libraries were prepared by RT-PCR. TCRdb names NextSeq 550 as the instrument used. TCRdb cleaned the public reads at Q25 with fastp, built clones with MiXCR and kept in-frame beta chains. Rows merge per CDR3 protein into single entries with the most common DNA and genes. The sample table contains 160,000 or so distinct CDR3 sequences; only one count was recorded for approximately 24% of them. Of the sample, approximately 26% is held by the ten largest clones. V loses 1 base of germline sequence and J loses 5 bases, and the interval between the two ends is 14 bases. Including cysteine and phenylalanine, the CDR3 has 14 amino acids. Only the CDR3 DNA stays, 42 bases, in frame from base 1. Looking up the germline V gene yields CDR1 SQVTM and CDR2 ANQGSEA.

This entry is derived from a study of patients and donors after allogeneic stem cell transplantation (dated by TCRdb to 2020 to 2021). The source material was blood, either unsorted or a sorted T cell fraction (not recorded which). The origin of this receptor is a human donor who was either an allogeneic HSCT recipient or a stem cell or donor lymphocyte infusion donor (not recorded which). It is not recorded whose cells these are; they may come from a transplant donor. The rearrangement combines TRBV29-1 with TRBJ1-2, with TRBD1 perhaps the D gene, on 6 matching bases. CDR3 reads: CSVEGAGQPYGYTF. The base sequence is TGCAGCGTTGAAGGAGCGGGACAACCGTATGGCTACACCTTC.